The 3 T cell receptor beta chains presented below share a single source sample, sequenced in a study of T-cell reconstitution after alpha-beta-depleted transplantation in children. Their antigen targets remain unknown. For TCRbeta, the library was prepared with unique molecular identifiers. TCRdb reanalysed the PCR reads using MiXCR and keeps one entry per CDR3 protein. The table lists a few hundred thousand distinct CDR3 sequences, about 7.3% of them singletons. Study results and limitations: By one year post-transplant, T-cell counts and diversity largely arose from T cells that were newly produced.

This material consisted of peripheral blood, taken 360 days after TCRalphabeta/CD19-depleted stem cell transplant. All receptors come from a female patient between 2 and 15 years old who had a stem cell transplant for Fanconi anemia, so the T cells may come from the graft donor.

This clonotype was observed many times. The chain uses TRBV28 and TRBJ2-1, with 8 bases identical to TRBD2. This CDR3 is 11 amino acids long. J gave up 15 bases and V 4 bases, and 5 bases lay outside the gene matches. Germline V gives CDR1 MDHEN, CDR2 SYDVKM. CDR3 in amino acids: CASSSPGGRFF. The CDR3 DNA reads as TGTGCCAGCAGTTCCCCGGGAGGGAGGTTCTTC.

This clonotype occurred many times. This chain joins TRBV5-1 and TRBJ1-2, with TRBD1 identical over 10 bases. Germline loops: CDR1 SGHRS, CDR2 YFSETQ. V lost 4 bases, J lost 8 bases, and 8 bases stayed unmatched. CDR3 length equals 14 residues. The CDR3 DNA reads as TGCGCCAGCAGCCGCACCGGGACAGGGGACGGCTACACCTTC. Its protein is CASSRTGTGDGYTF.

This clonotype was counted ten times or more. CDR3 protein: CASRDDRMDGYTF. In nucleotides, the CDR3 is TGTGCCAGCAGGGACGACAGGATGGATGGCTACACCTTC. The chain has TRBV2 and TRBJ1-2, with a tentative D call TRBD1 (6 bases). The V gene's germline CDR1 is SNHLY and CDR2 FYNNEI. V lost 6 bases to trimming and J lost 6 bases, with 14 bases between them. There are 13 residues in the CDR3.